This is a list of T cell receptor beta chains from one sample in a study of shared clonotypes between healthy human individuals. TCRdb keeps only in-frame clones here, not all; method: immunoSEQ multiplex PCR. The repertoire consists of around 2.1 million clones, with around 95% occurring once and the leading ten covering less than 0.15%. Sequencing input: naive CD4+ T cells sorted from blood. Receptors were obtained from a man aged 18 to 29 in good health. Both conserved end residues are part of each CDR3. A D gene is named only where the DNA matches it firmly. Only some rows state a clone size, as once, few, many or a class for expanded clones.

.	.	TRBV7-2	16	TRBJ1-1	CASSPPWTAMNTEAFF	TGTGCCAGCAGCCCCCCGTGGACAGCGATGAACACTGAAGCTTTCTTT
.	.	TRBV21-1	15	TRBJ1-5	CASSKRGRGSQPQHF	TGTGCCAGCAGCAAAAGGGGAAGGGGTAGTCAGCCCCAGCATTTT
.	.	TRBV11-2	14	TRBJ1-1	CASSLSRGDTEAFF	TGTGCCAGCAGCTTGTCCAGGGGTGATACTGAAGCTTTCTTT
.	.	TRBV6-1	13	TRBJ2-7	CASEGAGVYEQYF	TGTGCCAGCGAAGGGGCAGGGGTCTACGAGCAGTACTTC
.	.	TRBV5-1	17	TRBJ2-3	CASSLASLKVRTDTQYF	TGCGCCAGCAGCTTGGCTTCGTTGAAGGTCCGCACAGATACGCAGTATTTT
.	.	TRBV30	13	TRBJ2-7	CAWNGRPRYEQYF	TGTGCCTGGAATGGACGGCCCCGCTACGAGCAGTACTTC
TRBD1	.	TRBV6-5	14	TRBJ2-7	CASSWDSRNYEQYF	TGTGCCAGCAGTTGGGACAGTCGTAACTACGAGCAGTACTTC
.	.	TRBV30	11	TRBJ1-2	CAWSWVYGYTF	TGTGCCTGGAGTTGGGTCTATGGCTACACCTTC
.	.	TRBV5-4	15	TRBJ1-1	CASSLEAAMNTEAFF	TGTGCCAGCAGCTTGGAGGCAGCAATGAACACTGAAGCTTTCTTT
.	.	TRBV6-1	12	TRBJ1-1	CASSDVGLEAFF	TGTGCCAGCAGTGATGTGGGTTTGGAAGCTTTCTTT
TRBD1	once	TRBV5-1	15	TRBJ2-2	CASSPGTGSTGELFF	TGCGCCAGCAGCCCCGGGACAGGCAGCACCGGGGAGCTGTTTTTT
.	.	TRBV9	13	TRBJ1-2	CASSNPGPYGYTF	TGTGCCAGCAGTAACCCCGGCCCATATGGCTACACCTTC
.	.	TRBV6-1	12	TRBJ2-7	CASSRDGYEQYF	TGTGCCAGCAGTCGAGACGGCTACGAGCAGTACTTC
.	.	TRBV27	15	TRBJ1-6	CASSLTGQTYSPLHF	TGTGCCAGCAGCTTAACAGGACAGACTTATTCACCCCTCCACTTT
TRBD1	once	TRBV2	15	TRBJ1-4	CASSAMGQGIEKLFF	TGTGCCAGCAGCGCAATGGGACAGGGAATCGAAAAACTGTTTTTT
.	.	TRBV5-6	15	TRBJ2-5	CASSRDRIPQETQYF	TGTGCCAGCAGCCGCGACAGGATCCCCCAAGAGACCCAGTACTTC
.	.	TRBV30	13	TRBJ2-5	CAWSVGVQETQYF	TGTGCCTGGAGTGTAGGGGTCCAAGAGACCCAGTACTTC
.	.	TRBV11-3	15	TRBJ2-2	CASSLGGANTGELFF	TGTGCCAGCAGCTTGGGGGGAGCGAACACCGGGGAGCTGTTTTTT
.	.	TRBV7-2	15	TRBJ1-5	CASSFSLDSNQPQHF	TGTGCCAGCAGCTTCTCGTTGGATAGCAATCAGCCCCAGCATTTT
TRBD2	.	TRBV7-2	15	TRBJ2-7	CASSGGLAASYEQYF	TGTGCCAGCAGCGGCGGACTAGCGGCTTCCTACGAGCAGTACTTC
.	once	TRBV29-1	15	TRBJ2-7	CSVGPQGTLRDEQYF	TGCAGCGTTGGTCCTCAGGGCACCCTTCGGGACGAGCAGTACTTC
.	.	TRBV6-5	14	TRBJ1-4	CASSGRAGSEKLFF	TGTGCCAGCAGTGGAAGGGCAGGGAGCGAAAAACTGTTTTTT
.	.	TRBV29-1	16	TRBJ1-3	CSVVQGRMNSGNTIYF	TGCAGCGTTGTCCAGGGTCGGATGAACTCCGGAAACACCATATATTTT
.	.	TRBV11-3	14	TRBJ2-7	CASSFSPSPAEQYF	TGTGCCAGCAGCTTTTCCCCTTCCCCCGCCGAGCAGTACTTC
TRBD2	.	TRBV7-2	15	TRBJ2-5	CASSLEAGGQETQYF	TGTGCCAGCAGCTTAGAGGCGGGGGGGCAGGAGACCCAGTACTTC
.	once	TRBV27	15	TRBJ2-7	CASSSGTSWHYEQYF	TGTGCCAGCAGTTCCGGGACTTCCTGGCACTACGAGCAGTACTTC
TRBD1	.	TRBV5-1	17	TRBJ1-3	CASSLYLGQGSGNTIYF	TGCGCCAGCAGCCTCTACCTCGGACAGGGCTCAGGAAACACCATATATTTT
.	few	TRBV27	14	TRBJ2-5	CASSLSVSQETQYF	TGTGCCAGCAGTTTATCGGTCAGCCAAGAGACCCAGTACTTC